This T cell receptor beta chain was captured by sequencing in a study of CD8 T cells in Susac syndrome. TCR beta sequencing covered blood CD8+ and CD4+ T cells. CDR3 length: 15 amino acids. V shed 0 bases and J shed 1 base, with 6 bases lying between them. Germline V gene lookup returns CDR1 LNHDA and CDR2 SQIVND (reference sequence). Random hexamers primed reverse transcription of roughly 0.5 to 1 ug RNA. From the immunoSEQ multiplex PCR reads, TCRdb called clonotypes with MiXCR, one entry per CDR3 protein. Of about 130,000 distinct CDR3 sequences in the sample, around 96% were seen once. This clonotype originated in a human donor in good health. Sequenced material: CD4+ T cells from PBMCs. This rearrangement joins TRBV19 to TRBJ2-2, with D possibly being TRBD1 (6 bases). The CDR3 DNA is TGTGCCAGTAGTATAGAGGGACAGAACACCGGGGAGCTGTTTTTT. Protein: CASSIEGQNTGELFF.